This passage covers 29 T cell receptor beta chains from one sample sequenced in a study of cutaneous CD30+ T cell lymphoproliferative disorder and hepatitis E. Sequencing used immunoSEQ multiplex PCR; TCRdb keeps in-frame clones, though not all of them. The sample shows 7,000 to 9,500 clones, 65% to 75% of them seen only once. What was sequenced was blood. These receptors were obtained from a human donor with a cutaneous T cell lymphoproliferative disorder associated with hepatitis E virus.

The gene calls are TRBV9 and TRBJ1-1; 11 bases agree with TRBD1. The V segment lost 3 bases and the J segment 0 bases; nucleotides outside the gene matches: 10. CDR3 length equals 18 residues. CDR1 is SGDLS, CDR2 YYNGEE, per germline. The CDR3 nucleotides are TGTGCCAGCAGCGACCCGGACAGGGGGCGCGTATTGAACACTGAAGCTTTCTTT. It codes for CASSDPDRGRVLNTEAFF. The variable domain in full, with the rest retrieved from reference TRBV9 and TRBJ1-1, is DSGVTQTPKHLITATGQRVTLRCSPRSGDLSVYWYQQSLDQGLQFLIQYYNGEERAKGNILERFSAQQFPDLHSELNLSSLELGDSALYFCASSDPDRGRVLNTEAFFGQGTRLTVV.

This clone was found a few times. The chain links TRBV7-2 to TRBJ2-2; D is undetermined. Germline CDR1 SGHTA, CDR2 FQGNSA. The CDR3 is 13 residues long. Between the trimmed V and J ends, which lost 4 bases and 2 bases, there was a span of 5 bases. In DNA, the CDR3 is TGTGCCAGCAGCTCCCCAAACACCGGGGAGCTGTTTTTT. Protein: CASSSPNTGELFF. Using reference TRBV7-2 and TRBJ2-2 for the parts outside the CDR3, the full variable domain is GAGVSQSPSNKVTEKGKDVELRCDPISGHTALYWYRQSLGQGLEFLIYFQGNSAPDKSGLPSDRFSAERTGGSVSTLTIQRTQQEDSAVYLCASSSPNTGELFFGEGSRLTVL.

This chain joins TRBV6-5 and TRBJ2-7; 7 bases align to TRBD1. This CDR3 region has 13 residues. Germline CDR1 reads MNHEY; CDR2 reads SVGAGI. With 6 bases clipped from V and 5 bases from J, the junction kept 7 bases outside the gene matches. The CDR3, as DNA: TGTGCCAGCAGCCAAGGGGGCTGGGACGAGCAGTACTTC. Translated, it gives CASSQGGWDEQYF.

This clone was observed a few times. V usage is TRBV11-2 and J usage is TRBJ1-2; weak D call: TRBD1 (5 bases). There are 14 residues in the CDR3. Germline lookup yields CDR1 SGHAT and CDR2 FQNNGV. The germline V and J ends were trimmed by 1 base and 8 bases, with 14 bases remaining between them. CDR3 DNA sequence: TGTGCCAGCAGCTTAGGGAGGTGGGACCGCGGCTACACCTTC. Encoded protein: CASSLGRWDRGYTF.

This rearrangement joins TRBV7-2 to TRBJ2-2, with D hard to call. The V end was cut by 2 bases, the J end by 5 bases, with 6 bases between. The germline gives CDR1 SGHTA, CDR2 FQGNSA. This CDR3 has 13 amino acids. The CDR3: CASSLMMTGELFF. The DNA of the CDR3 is TGTGCCAGCAGCTTAATGATGACCGGGGAGCTGTTTTTT.

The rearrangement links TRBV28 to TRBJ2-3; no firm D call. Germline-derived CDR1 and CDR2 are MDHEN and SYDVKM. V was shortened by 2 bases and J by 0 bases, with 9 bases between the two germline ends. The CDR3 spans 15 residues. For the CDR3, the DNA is TGTGCCAGCAGTTTAGATTTCCTCAGCACAGATACGCAGTATTTT. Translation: CASSLDFLSTDTQYF.

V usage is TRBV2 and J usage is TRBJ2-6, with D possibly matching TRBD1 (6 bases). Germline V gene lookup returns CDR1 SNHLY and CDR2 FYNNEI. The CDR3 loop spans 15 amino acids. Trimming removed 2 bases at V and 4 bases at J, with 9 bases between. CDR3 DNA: TGTGCCAGCAGTGAATTGACAGGCGGGGCCAACGTCCTGACTTTC. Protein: CASSELTGGANVLTF.

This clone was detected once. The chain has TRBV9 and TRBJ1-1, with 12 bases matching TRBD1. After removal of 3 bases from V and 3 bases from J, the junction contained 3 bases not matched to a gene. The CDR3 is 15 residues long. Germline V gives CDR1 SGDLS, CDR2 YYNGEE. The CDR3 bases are TGTGCCAGCAGCGGGGACAGGGGGCTATACACTGAAGCTTTCTTT. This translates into CASSGDRGLYTEAFF.

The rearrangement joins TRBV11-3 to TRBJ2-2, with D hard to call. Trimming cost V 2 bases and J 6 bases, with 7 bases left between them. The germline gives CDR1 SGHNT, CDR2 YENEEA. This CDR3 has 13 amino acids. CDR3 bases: TGTGCCAGCAGCTTATTTGGGTCCGGGGAGCTGTTTTTT. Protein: CASSLFGSGELFF. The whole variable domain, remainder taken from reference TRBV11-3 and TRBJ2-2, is EAGVVQSPRYKIIEKKQPVAFWCNPISGHNTLYWYLQNLGQGPELLIRYENEEAVDDSQLPKDRFSAERLKGVDSTLKIQPAELGDSAVYLCASSLFGSGELFFGEGSRLTVL.

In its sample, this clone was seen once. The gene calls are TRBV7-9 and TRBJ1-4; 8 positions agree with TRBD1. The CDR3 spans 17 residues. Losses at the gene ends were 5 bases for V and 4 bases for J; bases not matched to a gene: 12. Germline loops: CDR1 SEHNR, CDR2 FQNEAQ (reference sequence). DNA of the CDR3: TGTGCCAGCAGCGTATACACGGGACAGGCCGTTAATGAAAAACTGTTTTTT. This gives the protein CASSVYTGQAVNEKLFF.

CDR3 bases: TGTGCCAGCAGTCCAACCGGGACCACTTACGAGCAGTACTTC. Protein product: CASSPTGTTYEQYF. This chain uses TRBV9 with TRBJ2-7; D possibly matches TRBD1 or TRBD2 (5 bases each). Germline loops: CDR1 SGDLS, CDR2 YYNGEE. This CDR3 comprises 14 residues. Trimming took off 5 bases at V and 4 bases at J, with 16 bases between the two ends.

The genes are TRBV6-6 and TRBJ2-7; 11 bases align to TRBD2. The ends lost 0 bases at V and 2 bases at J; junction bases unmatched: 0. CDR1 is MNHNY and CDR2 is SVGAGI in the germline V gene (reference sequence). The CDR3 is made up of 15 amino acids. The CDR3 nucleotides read TGTGCCAGCAGTTACTCTAGCGGGGGGGCCTACGAGCAGTACTTC. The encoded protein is CASSYSSGGAYEQYF.

CDR3 in DNA: TGTGCCAGCAGCTTAGTTGGCCAGGGTCCCTACGAGCAGTACTTC. It encodes CASSLVGQGPYEQYF. The chain employs TRBV11-2 and TRBJ2-7; D might be TRBD1 (5 bases). The CDR3 sequence is 15 residues long. With 1 base removed from V and 2 bases from J, the gap between germline ends came to 12 bases. Germline assignment: CDR1 SGHAT and CDR2 FQNNGV.

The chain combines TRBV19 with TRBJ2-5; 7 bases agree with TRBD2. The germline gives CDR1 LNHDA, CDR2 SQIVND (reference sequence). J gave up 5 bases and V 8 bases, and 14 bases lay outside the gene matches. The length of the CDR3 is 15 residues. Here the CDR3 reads CASATGGTPHETQYF. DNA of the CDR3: TGTGCCAGTGCCACGGGGGGTACCCCACACGAGACCCAGTACTTC.

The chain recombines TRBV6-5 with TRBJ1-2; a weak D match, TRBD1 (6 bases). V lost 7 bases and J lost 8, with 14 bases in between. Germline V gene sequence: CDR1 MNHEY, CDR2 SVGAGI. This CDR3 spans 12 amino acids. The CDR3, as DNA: TGTGCCAGCACTACAGGGTCGGGGGGCTACACCTTC. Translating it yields CASTTGSGGYTF.

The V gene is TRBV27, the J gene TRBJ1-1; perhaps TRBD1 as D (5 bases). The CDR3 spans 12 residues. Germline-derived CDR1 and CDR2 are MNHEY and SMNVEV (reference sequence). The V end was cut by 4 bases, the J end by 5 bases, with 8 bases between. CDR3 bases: TGTGCCAGCAGTTCCCAGGGAACTGAAGCTTTCTTT. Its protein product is CASSSQGTEAFF.

DNA of the CDR3: TGCAGCGTTGTCGGGACTAACTACAATGAGCAGTTCTTC. Protein: CSVVGTNYNEQFF. J is TRBJ2-1 and V is TRBV29-1, with 7 bases matching TRBD2. CDR3 length equals 13 residues. Unmatched junction bases numbered 3, after V lost 4 bases and J lost 3 bases. Germline assignment: CDR1 SQVTM and CDR2 ANQGSEA.

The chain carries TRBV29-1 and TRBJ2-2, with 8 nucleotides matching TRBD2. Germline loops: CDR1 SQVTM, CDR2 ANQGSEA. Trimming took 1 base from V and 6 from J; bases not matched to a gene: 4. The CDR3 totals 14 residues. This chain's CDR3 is CSVEGGLASGELFF. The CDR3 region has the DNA TGCAGCGTTGAAGGCGGACTAGCCTCCGGGGAGCTGTTTTTT.

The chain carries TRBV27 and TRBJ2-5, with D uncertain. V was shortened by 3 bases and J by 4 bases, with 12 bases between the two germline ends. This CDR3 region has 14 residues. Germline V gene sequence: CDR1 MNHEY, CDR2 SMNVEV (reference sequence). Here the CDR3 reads CASSLLGWGETQYF. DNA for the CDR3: TGTGCCAGCAGTTTGTTGGGTTGGGGAGAGACCCAGTACTTC.

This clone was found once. The CDR3 sequence: CASSSPRQGQETQYF. CDR3 nucleotide sequence: TGTGCCAGTAGTAGCCCTCGGCAGGGGCAAGAGACCCAGTACTTC. The V call is TRBV19, the J call TRBJ2-5; weak D call: TRBD1 (6 bases). The germline V gene has CDR1 LNHDA and CDR2 SQIVND (reference sequence). Trimming removed 4 bases from V and 2 bases from J, with 14 bases in between. The CDR3 loop spans 15 amino acids.

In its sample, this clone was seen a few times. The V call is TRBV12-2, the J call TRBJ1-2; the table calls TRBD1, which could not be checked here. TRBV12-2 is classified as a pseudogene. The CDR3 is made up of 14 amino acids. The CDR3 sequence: CASRDDTNNYGYTF. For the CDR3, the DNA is TGTGCAAGTCGCGACGACACCAATAACTATGGCTACACCTTC.

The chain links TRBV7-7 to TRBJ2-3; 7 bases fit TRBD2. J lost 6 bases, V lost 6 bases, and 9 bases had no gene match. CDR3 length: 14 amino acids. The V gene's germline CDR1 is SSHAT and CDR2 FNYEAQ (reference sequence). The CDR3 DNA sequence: TGTGCCAGCAGTCGAAGCGGGGTTCCGGATACGCAGTATTTT. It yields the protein CASSRSGVPDTQYF. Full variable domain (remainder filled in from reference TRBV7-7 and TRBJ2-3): GAGVSQSPRYKVTKRGQDVTLRCDPISSHATLYWYQQALGQGPEFLTYFNYEAQPDKSGLPSDRFSAERPEGSISTLTIQRTEQRDSAMYRCASSRSGVPDTQYFGPGTRLTVL.

The CDR3: CASSQKTGLDRVLSDEQYF. CDR3 nucleotides: TGCGCCAGCAGCCAGAAAACGGGCCTGGACAGGGTTTTGTCTGACGAGCAGTACTTC. The chain links TRBV4-1 to TRBJ2-7, with 8 bases identical to TRBD1. Germline loops: CDR1 MGHRA, CDR2 YSYEKL. This CDR3 comprises 19 residues. The trim removed 3 bases at V and 5 bases at J, leaving 21 bases unmatched.

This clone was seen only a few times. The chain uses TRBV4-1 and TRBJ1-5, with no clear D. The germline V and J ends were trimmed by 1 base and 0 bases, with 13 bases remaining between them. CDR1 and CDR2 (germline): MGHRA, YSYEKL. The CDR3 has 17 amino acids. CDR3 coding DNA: TGCGCCAGCAGCCAAGTATGGGCAGAGTATAGCAATCAGCCCCAGCATTTT. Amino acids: CASSQVWAEYSNQPQHF.

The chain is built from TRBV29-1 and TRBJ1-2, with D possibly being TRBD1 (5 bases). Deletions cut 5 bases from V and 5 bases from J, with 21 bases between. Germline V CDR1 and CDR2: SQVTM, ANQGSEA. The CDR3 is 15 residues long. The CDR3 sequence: CSVRGTQEEKYGYTF. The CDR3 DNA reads TGCAGCGTTAGGGGAACACAGGAGGAGAAGTATGGCTACACCTTC.

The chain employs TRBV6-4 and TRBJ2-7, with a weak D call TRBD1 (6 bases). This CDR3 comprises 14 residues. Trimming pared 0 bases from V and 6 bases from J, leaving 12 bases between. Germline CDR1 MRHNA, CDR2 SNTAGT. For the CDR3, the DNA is TGTGCCAGCAGTGACTCGGACAGAGGTAGCGAGCAGTACTTC. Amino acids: CASSDSDRGSEQYF.

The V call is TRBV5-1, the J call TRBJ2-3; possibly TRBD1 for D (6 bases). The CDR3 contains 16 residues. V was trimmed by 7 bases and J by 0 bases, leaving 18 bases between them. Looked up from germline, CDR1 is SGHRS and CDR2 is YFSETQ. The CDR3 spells CASGQDGGPSTDTQYF. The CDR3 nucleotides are TGCGCCAGCGGTCAAGATGGGGGCCCTAGCACAGATACGCAGTATTTT.

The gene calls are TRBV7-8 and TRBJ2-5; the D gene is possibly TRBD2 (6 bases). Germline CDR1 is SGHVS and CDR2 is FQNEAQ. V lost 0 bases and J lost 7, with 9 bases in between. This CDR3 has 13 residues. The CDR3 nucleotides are TGTGCCAGCAGCTTAGCGCTAGCGAGGACCCAGTACTTC. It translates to CASSLALARTQYF.

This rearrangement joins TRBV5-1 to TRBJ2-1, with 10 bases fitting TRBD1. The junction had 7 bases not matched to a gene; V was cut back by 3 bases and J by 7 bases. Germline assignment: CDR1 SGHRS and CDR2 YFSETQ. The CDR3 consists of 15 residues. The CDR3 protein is CASSSLGTGVNEQFF. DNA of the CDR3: TGCGCCAGCAGCTCACTCGGGACAGGGGTTAATGAGCAGTTCTTC.